The 21 T cell receptor beta chains listed next were all sequenced from one sample in a study of cytomegalovirus exposure and HLA in healthy donors. Using immunoSEQ multiplex PCR, the repertoire was profiled, and TCRdb retains in-frame clones only, with some absent. The data hold fewer than 350,000 clones, with approximately 90% observed a single time. Source material: PBMCs. These receptors all stem from a woman under 30 in good health and CMV-seronegative.

This rearrangement joins TRBV7-2 to TRBJ1-2; D possibly corresponds to TRBD1 (6 bases). CDR1 SGHTA and CDR2 FQGNSA come from the germline V gene. The V end was cut by 5 bases, the J end by 0 bases, with 13 bases between. This CDR3 is built from 15 residues. CDR3 sequence: CASSPHEGANYGYTF. The CDR3 bases are TGTGCCAGCAGCCCCCATGAGGGGGCTAACTATGGCTACACCTTC.

This sequence joins TRBV5-1 and TRBJ2-3; TRBD1 matches 11 bases. The V gene end was trimmed by 4 bases and the J gene end by 4 bases; junction bases not matched to a gene: 11. The CDR3 runs 17 residues. In germline, CDR1 is SGHRS, CDR2 YFSETQ. The CDR3 sequence: CASSPGQGARVADTQYF. The CDR3, as DNA: TGCGCCAGCAGCCCAGGACAGGGGGCAAGGGTTGCAGATACGCAGTATTTT.

V is TRBV9 and J is TRBJ2-3; possibly TRBD1 for D (6 bases). CDR1 is SGDLS and CDR2 is YYNGEE in the germline V gene. CDR3 size: 18 residues. Trimming took off 0 bases at V and 0 bases at J, with 17 bases between the two ends. The CDR3 loop reads CASSVVQGEARSTDTQYF. The CDR3 nucleotides are TGTGCCAGCAGCGTAGTACAGGGTGAAGCAAGAAGCACAGATACGCAGTATTTT.

The chain links TRBV11-2 to TRBJ2-2; 7 bases align to TRBD1. This CDR3 spans 14 amino acids. V gave up 6 bases and J gave up 2 bases; unmatched junction bases: 3. Germline CDR1 reads SGHAT; CDR2 reads FQNNGV. CDR3 amino acids: CASRGQINTGELFF. The DNA of the CDR3 is TGTGCCAGCAGGGGACAGATCAACACCGGGGAGCTGTTTTTT.

The rearrangement links TRBV4-1 to TRBJ1-1; no reliable D call. V was trimmed by 2 bases and J by 1 base, leaving 14 bases between them. The CDR3 loop spans 16 amino acids. Per germline, CDR1 MGHRA and CDR2 YSYEKL. The CDR3 coding sequence is TGCGCCAGCAGCCAACTCTACAGACCTAAGAACACTGAAGCTTTCTTT. Its protein is CASSQLYRPKNTEAFF.

The chain couples TRBV6-5 to TRBJ2-3; TRBD2 might be the D (5 bases). CDR1 is MNHEY and CDR2 is SVGAGI in the germline V gene. V gave up 2 bases and J gave up 5 bases, with 17 bases separating them. The CDR3 extends over 16 amino acids. In DNA, the CDR3 is TGTGCCAGCAGTTACAGTCTAGCCCATGTGGAAGATACGCAGTATTTT. Protein sequence: CASSYSLAHVEDTQYF.

The chain combines TRBV21-1 with TRBJ2-7; TRBD1, the table's D call, lacks a check against the DNA. TRBV21-1 is a listed pseudogene. This CDR3 comprises 16 residues. The CDR3, as DNA: TGTGCCAGCAGCAAAGCTCGACAGGGCGGCATGTACGAGCAGTACTTC. Amino acids: CASSKARQGGMYEQYF.

The V gene is TRBV19, the J gene TRBJ1-1, with 7 bases lining up with TRBD1. CDR3 size: 15 residues. J was trimmed by 1 base and V by 3 bases; bases with no gene match: 5. Germline V gene sequence: CDR1 LNHDA, CDR2 SQIVND (reference sequence). CDR3 coding DNA: TGTGCCAGTAGTATCGTAGGGGGCCAGAACACTGAAGCTTTCTTT. Translating gives CASSIVGGQNTEAFF.

The chain employs TRBV7-2 and TRBJ1-1; TRBD1 agrees at 8 bases. Per the germline V gene, CDR1 is SGHTA and CDR2 is FQGNSA. V lost 1 base, J lost 8 bases, and 6 bases stayed unmatched. The CDR3 contains 14 residues. CDR3 loop: CASSLGSGGYEAFF. CDR3 in DNA: TGTGCCAGCAGCTTAGGGTCAGGGGGCTACGAAGCTTTCTTT. Combining the CDR3 with reference TRBV7-2 and TRBJ1-1 gives the whole variable domain GAGVSQSPSNKVTEKGKDVELRCDPISGHTALYWYRQSLGQGLEFLIYFQGNSAPDKSGLPSDRFSAERTGGSVSTLTIQRTQQEDSAVYLCASSLGSGGYEAFFGQGTRLTVV.

V usage is TRBV4-1 and J usage is TRBJ2-3; 11 bases fit TRBD2. V was clipped by 0 bases and J by 5 bases; unmatched bases: 10. The V gene's germline CDR1 is MGHRA and CDR2 YSYEKL. The CDR3 runs 18 residues. The chain's CDR3 is CASSQEGVAGGRIDTQYF. The CDR3 bases are TGCGCCAGCAGCCAAGAAGGTGTAGCGGGAGGGCGAATAGATACGCAGTATTTT.

Only one count was recorded for this clone. The J gene is TRBJ1-3, the V gene TRBV30; D uncertain. Germline V CDR1 and CDR2: GTSNPN, SVGIG (reference sequence). This CDR3 spans 16 amino acids. Deletions cut 2 bases from V and 0 bases from J, with 14 bases between. In DNA form, the CDR3 reads TGTGCCTGGAGTCGGACTACCAGCGTCTCTGGAAACACCATATATTTT. Translating gives CAWSRTTSVSGNTIYF.

V usage is TRBV7-3 and J usage is TRBJ2-2; maybe TRBD2 (5 bases). Trimming took 0 bases from V and 7 from J, leaving 18 bases between them. The CDR3 is 17 residues long. Germline V CDR1 and CDR2: SGHTA, FQGTGA. In nucleotides, the CDR3 is TGTGCCAGCAGCTTAACGTTGTCGGGATCCCCCGGCGGGGAGCTGTTTTTT. Protein product: CASSLTLSGSPGGELFF. Full variable domain (remainder filled in from reference TRBV7-3 and TRBJ2-2): GAGVSQTPSNKVTEKGKYVELRCDPISGHTALYWYRQSLGQGPEFLIYFQGTGAADDSGLPNDRFFAVRPEGSVSTLKIQRTERGDSAVYLCASSLTLSGSPGGELFFGEGSRLTVL.

The gene calls are TRBV9 and TRBJ2-2; 9 bases align to TRBD2. The CDR3 totals 15 residues. Trimming took 4 bases from V and 6 from J; bases not matched to a gene: 7. Germline lookup yields CDR1 SGDLS and CDR2 YYNGEE. Here the CDR3 DNA reads TGTGCCAGCAGCAGGTGGGCGGGAGGGCCCGGGGAGCTGTTTTTT. This translates into CASSRWAGGPGELFF.

This clone appeared once. V is TRBV6-5 and J is TRBJ1-2; TRBD1 matches at 7 bases. J was trimmed by 4 bases and V by 5 bases; bases with no gene match: 10. CDR1 and CDR2 from the germline V gene are MNHEY and SVGAGI. The CDR3 has 15 residues. This CDR3 is CASSTRDSYVYGYTF. The CDR3 nucleotides read TGTGCCAGCAGTACCCGGGACAGCTACGTCTATGGCTACACCTTC.

This clone was counted a single time. This chain links TRBV5-4 with TRBJ1-2; D ambiguous. Trimming shortened V by 5 bases and J by 8 bases, and 19 bases separated the two germline ends. The CDR3 covers 14 residues. The germline gives CDR1 SGHNT, CDR2 YYREEE (reference sequence). CDR3 sequence reads: CASSSKSSAGGYTF. The CDR3 coding sequence is TGTGCCAGCAGTTCTAAGTCTTCTGCGGGGGGCTACACCTTC.

This chain joins TRBV27 and TRBJ2-1; maybe TRBD2 (6 bases). The CDR3 extends over 16 amino acids. V was cut by 4 bases and J by 1 base, with 14 bases left in between. The germline gives CDR1 MNHEY, CDR2 SMNVEV (reference sequence). The CDR3 region is CASSYQAGTSYNEQFF. The CDR3 DNA reads as TGTGCCAGCAGTTATCAAGCGGGCACGTCCTACAATGAGCAGTTCTTC.

This clone was picked up one time. V gene TRBV5-1 combines with J gene TRBJ2-1, with no clear D. V lost 0 bases, J lost 7 bases, and 14 bases lay in between. CDR3 size: 15 residues. Germline V lookup: CDR1 SGHRS, CDR2 YFSETQ. CDR3 protein: CASSLALLDANEQFF. CDR3 nucleotides: TGCGCCAGCAGCTTGGCTTTATTAGATGCGAATGAGCAGTTCTTC.

This chain links TRBV1 with TRBJ2-2; no DNA check was done on the table's D call, TRBD2. TRBV1 has pseudogene status. CDR3 length: 17 residues. The CDR3 bases are TGCACCAGCAGCCAAGATGTGCTTAGCGGGACGACCGGGGAGCTGTTTTTT. Translated, it gives CTSSQDVLSGTTGELFF.

This chain uses TRBV4-3 with TRBJ2-7, with 9 positions matching TRBD1. The germline gives CDR1 LGHNA, CDR2 YSLEER. V shed 0 bases, J shed 5 bases, and the junction held 23 bases outside the gene matches. The CDR3 is made up of 21 amino acids. The CDR3 here is CASSQELPEQGAINHHHEQYF. CDR3 bases: TGCGCCAGCAGCCAAGAACTTCCGGAACAGGGGGCAATCAACCACCACCACGAGCAGTACTTC.

The gene calls are TRBV6-4 and TRBJ1-2; possible D gene TRBD1, 5 bases. There are 13 residues in the CDR3. The germline V gene has CDR1 MRHNA and CDR2 SNTAGT. The V end was cut by 5 bases, the J end by 5 bases, with 12 bases between. CDR3 sequence (DNA): TGTGCCAGCAGTCCCGACAGAAATTATGGCTACACCTTC. Translation gives CASSPDRNYGYTF.

This chain joins TRBV28 and TRBJ2-1; 7 nucleotides agree with TRBD1. With 0 bases clipped from V and 4 bases from J, the junction kept 9 bases outside the gene matches. Germline V gene data show CDR1 as MDHEN and CDR2 as SYDVKM. The CDR3 extends over 17 amino acids. The CDR3 region is CASSLWSSVQGYNEQFF. CDR3 DNA: TGTGCCAGCAGTTTATGGTCCAGCGTACAGGGGTACAATGAGCAGTTCTTC.